The 24 T cell receptor beta chains reported below all come from one sample, sequenced in a study of tumor-infiltrating lymphocytes in localized non-small cell lung cancer. TCRdb's copy holds only in-frame clones and misses some; the assay was immunoSEQ multiplex PCR. The sample has thousands of clones; 70% to 80% are singletons. Material for sequencing was uninvolved lung tissue not adjacent to the tumor. These TCRs come from a human donor with non-small cell lung cancer.

This rearrangement joins TRBV11-2 to TRBJ1-2, with D perhaps matching TRBD1 (5 bases). Trimming took off 3 bases at V and 8 bases at J, with 10 bases between the two ends. Germline V gene lookup returns CDR1 SGHAT and CDR2 FQNNGV. There are 12 residues in the CDR3. In DNA form, the CDR3 reads TGTGCCAGCAGCTTCCTGCGGGGGGGCTACACCTTC. It encodes CASSFLRGGYTF.

The chain combines TRBV28 with TRBJ2-5, with D perhaps matching TRBD2 (7 bases). The V end lost 6 bases, the J end lost 5 bases, and 19 bases lay between the germline ends. The length of the CDR3 is 15 residues. CDR1 MDHEN and CDR2 SYDVKM come from the germline V gene. The CDR3 DNA follows: TGTGCCAGCAGGGGGGGGGCAGGGAGAGGCGAGACCCAGTACTTC. It translates to CASRGGAGRGETQYF.

This chain connects TRBV4-2 to TRBJ2-7; maybe TRBD2 (6 bases). The germline V gene has CDR1 LGHNA and CDR2 YNFKEQ. There are 14 residues in the CDR3. Trimming took 1 base from V and 6 from J, leaving 13 bases between them. CDR3 amino acids: CASSQGYSGSEQYF. The CDR3 nucleotides are TGTGCCAGCAGCCAAGGGTATTCCGGGAGCGAGCAGTACTTC.

V usage is TRBV25-1 and J usage is TRBJ1-4; D remains unclear. This CDR3 has 11 residues. Deletions cut 2 bases from V and 7 bases from J, with 2 bases between. Germline V gene data show CDR1 as MGHDK and CDR2 as SYGVNS. The CDR3 DNA is TGTGCCAGCAGTGAAACTGAAAAACTGTTTTTT. It is translated as CASSETEKLFF.

This chain joins TRBV27 and TRBJ2-3; D unresolved. Trimming left V 4 bases short and J 6 bases short, with 8 bases between. Looked up from germline, CDR1 is MNHEY and CDR2 is SMNVEV (reference sequence). The CDR3 has 12 amino acids. CDR3 in DNA: TGTGCCAGCAGTTCGAGCTCTGATACGCAGTATTTT. It specifies CASSSSSDTQYF.

The rearrangement links TRBV6-5 to TRBJ2-7, with D perhaps matching TRBD2 (6 bases). V lost 5 bases, J lost 2 bases, and 16 bases lay in between. The CDR3 is made up of 15 amino acids. Germline CDR1 reads MNHEY; CDR2 reads SVGAGI. CDR3 nucleotides: TGTGCCAGCAGTCCGCCTGGCGGAGGGGCCTACGAGCAGTACTTC. Its translation: CASSPPGGGAYEQYF.

CDR3 protein: CSVRTGGSTLHF. The CDR3 bases are TGCAGCGTTAGGACAGGAGGGAGTACCCTCCACTTT. The rearrangement joins TRBV29-1 to TRBJ1-6; TRBD1 agrees at 7 bases. The germline CDR1 and CDR2 sequences are SQVTM and ANQGSEA. J lost 14 bases, V lost 5 bases, and 9 bases had no gene match. This CDR3 has 12 residues.

This clone appeared a single time. V is TRBV6-6 and J is TRBJ2-6, with D possibly matching TRBD2 (6 bases). The V end was cut by 2 bases, the J end by 0 bases, with 8 bases between. This CDR3 has 16 residues. Per germline, CDR1 MNHNY and CDR2 SVGAGI (reference sequence). CDR3 protein: CASSYRGDSGANVLTF. The DNA of the CDR3 is TGTGCCAGCAGTTACCGCGGGGACTCTGGGGCCAACGTCCTGACTTTC.

The V gene is TRBV4-1, the J gene TRBJ2-1, with 12 bases identical to TRBD2. V shed 3 bases and J 0 bases; nucleotides not matched to a gene: 12. This CDR3 has 20 amino acids. Germline values: CDR1 MGHRA, CDR2 YSYEKL. The CDR3 DNA follows: TGCGCCAGCAGCCATTTGGGACTAGCGGGCCGCAAGAACTCCTACAATGAGCAGTTCTTC. Its protein is CASSHLGLAGRKNSYNEQFF.

This rearrangement joins TRBV18 to TRBJ1-1; no reliable D call. Trimming stripped 0 bases from V and 1 base from J, with 9 bases between. This CDR3 has 15 amino acids. Germline-derived CDR1 and CDR2 are KGHSH and LQKENI. CDR3 amino acids: CASSPPIAGNTEAFF. The DNA for the CDR3 is TGTGCCAGCTCACCACCGATAGCTGGGAACACTGAAGCTTTCTTT.

The chain uses TRBV30 and TRBJ1-4; no reliable D call. Germline CDR1 and CDR2: GTSNPN and SVGIG (reference sequence). Deletions cut 3 bases from V and 4 bases from J, with 12 bases between. This CDR3 is built from 14 residues. CDR3 DNA sequence: TGTGCCTGGAGGTCCTCCAGCCTTAATGAAAAACTGTTTTTT. This sequence encodes CAWRSSSLNEKLFF. Based on the CDR3 plus reference TRBV30 and TRBJ1-4, the full variable domain is SQTIHQWPATLVQPVGSPLSLECTVEGTSNPNLYWYRQAAGRGLQLLFYSVGIGQISSEVPQNLSASRPQDRQFILSSKKLLLSDSGFYLCAWRSSSLNEKLFFGSGTQLSVL.

This clone was detected once. Without the conserved terminal phenylalanine or tryptophan, this CDR3 likely stems from a read error. The DNA is omitted, as the CDR3 cannot be located on it reliably, and the CDR3 follows TCRdb's listing. J is TRBJ1-1 and V is TRBV4-2. Looked up from germline, CDR1 is LGHNA and CDR2 is YNFKEQ. Both ends counted, the CDR3 spans 11 residues. The CDR3 loop reads CASSQEIRDGE.

This chain connects TRBV19 to TRBJ2-1, with D perhaps assigned TRBD1 or TRBD2 (6 bases each). V shed 1 base and J shed 7 bases, with 14 bases lying between them. Germline values: CDR1 LNHDA, CDR2 SQIVND (reference sequence). CDR3 length: 15 amino acids. CDR3: CASSIAQRRGNEQFF. CDR3 nucleotides: TGTGCCAGTAGTATAGCCCAGCGGAGGGGGAATGAGCAGTTCTTC.

The chain employs TRBV7-6 and TRBJ2-1; 7 positions match TRBD2. V shed 4 bases and J 0 bases; nucleotides not matched to a gene: 3. The CDR3 length is 15 residues. The germline CDR1 and CDR2 sequences are SGHVS and FNYEAQ. CDR3 loop: CASSSGGSSYNEQFF. CDR3 DNA: TGTGCCAGCAGCTCCGGGGGGAGCTCCTACAATGAGCAGTTCTTC.

A few counts support this clone. The J gene is TRBJ2-7, the V gene TRBV27, with D unresolved. Looked up from germline, CDR1 is MNHEY and CDR2 is SMNVEV (reference sequence). There are 12 residues in the CDR3. V gave up 1 base and J gave up 3 bases, with 4 bases separating them. The CDR3 coding sequence is TGTGCCAGCAGTTTATTAGGCTACGAGCAGTACTTC. This sequence encodes CASSLLGYEQYF.

For the CDR3, the DNA is TGCGCCAGCAGCTTGGATATAGTAGGCTACGAGCAGTACTTC. It yields the protein CASSLDIVGYEQYF. The chain links TRBV5-1 to TRBJ2-7; D remains ambiguous. Trimming took off 0 bases at V and 3 bases at J, with 10 bases between the two ends. This CDR3 has 14 residues. Germline V gives CDR1 SGHRS, CDR2 YFSETQ.

The sample holds a few counts of this clone. The chain recombines TRBV2 with TRBJ2-3; 8 nucleotides agree with TRBD1. With V trimmed by 6 bases and J by 1 base, 9 bases remained unmatched. The CDR3 has 16 residues. CDR1 and CDR2 (germline): SNHLY, FYNNEI. The CDR3 sequence is CASRPGTGRGTDTQYF. The CDR3 DNA is TGTGCCAGCAGGCCCGGGACAGGCCGGGGCACAGATACGCAGTATTTT.

The V gene is TRBV15, the J gene TRBJ1-2; D remains ambiguous. Trimming took off 0 bases at V and 3 bases at J, with 8 bases between the two ends. CDR3 size: 14 residues. Per germline, CDR1 LNHNV and CDR2 YYDKDF (reference sequence). The DNA for the CDR3 is TGTGCCACCAGCAGAGAAGGGTTGGACTATGGCTACACCTTC. It specifies CATSREGLDYGYTF.

This sequence joins TRBV30 and TRBJ2-7, with TRBD2 as a possible D gene (6 bases). The germline V gene has CDR1 GTSNPN and CDR2 SVGIG (reference sequence). V was trimmed by 0 bases and J by 0 bases, leaving 15 bases between them. CDR3 length equals 16 residues. The CDR3 loop is CAWSVWGVYNSYEQYF. The CDR3, as DNA: TGTGCCTGGAGTGTCTGGGGGGTCTATAACTCCTACGAGCAGTACTTC.

This clone occurred once. The V gene is TRBV27, the J gene TRBJ2-4; 7 nucleotides align to TRBD1. Trimming cost V 5 bases and J 8 bases; bases outside gene matches: 12. CDR3 length: 15 amino acids. Germline loops: CDR1 MNHEY, CDR2 SMNVEV (reference sequence). The chain's CDR3 is CASSGVETGTDIQYF. The CDR3 region has the DNA TGTGCCAGCAGTGGGGTAGAGACAGGGACAGACATTCAGTACTTC.

This clone was found a few times. The rearrangement uses TRBV28 and TRBJ1-5; D ambiguous. This CDR3 is built from 11 residues. The germline V gene encodes CDR1 MDHEN and CDR2 SYDVKM. V lost 8 bases and J lost 1, with 3 bases in between. CDR3 residues: CASGSNQPQHF. The CDR3, as DNA: TGTGCCAGCGGGAGCAATCAGCCCCAGCATTTT.

The chain recombines TRBV7-3 with TRBJ2-7; TRBD1 matches at 7 bases. In germline, CDR1 is SGHTA, CDR2 FQGTGA. The J segment lost 2 bases and the V segment lost 2 bases, leaving 3 bases of the junction unmatched. CDR3 size: 14 residues. CDR3: CASSLRQGPYEQYF. The CDR3 DNA reads as TGTGCCAGCAGCTTACGACAGGGCCCCTACGAGCAGTACTTC.

The chain joins TRBV7-9 to TRBJ1-2, with D unclear. The germline V gene encodes CDR1 SEHNR and CDR2 FQNEAQ (reference sequence). V lost 2 bases to trimming and J lost 5 bases, with 9 bases between them. This CDR3 comprises 13 residues. The CDR3 nucleotides are TGTGCCAGCAGCTTATCACAGCCTTATGGCTACACCTTC. This encodes CASSLSQPYGYTF.

This clone appeared once. The rearrangement joins TRBV27 to TRBJ2-1; no definite D call. Germline V CDR1 and CDR2: MNHEY, SMNVEV (reference sequence). CDR3 length: 16 amino acids. V lost 0 bases and J 6 bases, leaving 15 bases between the germline ends. The CDR3 DNA is TGTGCCAGCAGTTTATCGGGCCTACTACGCCCCAATGAGCAGTTCTTC. Protein sequence: CASSLSGLLRPNEQFF.